The clone carrying this T cell receptor (beta chain) showed up just a few times. What it binds is not known. V dropped 4 bases and J dropped 12 bases, with 9 bases sitting between them. Germline loops: CDR1 MNHEY, CDR2 SVGAGI. This CDR3 region has 11 residues. This entry is derived from a study of beta chain features in type 1 diabetes. The study's findings and limits: TCRB rearrangement may or may not be influenced by HLA type; here this remained unresolved. Healthy donors had naive, central memory and Treg TCRB repertoires that appeared less similar than those seen among patients.

Every bit of the isolated RNA underwent reverse transcription, so sequencing read expressed TCRB transcripts. Some clones are missing from TCRdb's copy, which holds only in-frame ones; the method was immunoSEQ multiplex PCR. In the table there are under 300,000 clones, around 26% of which are singletons. The chain has TRBV6-5 and TRBJ2-2, with D possibly being TRBD1 or TRBD2 (5 bases each). Material: central memory CD4+ T cells from blood. This sequence was found in a man aged 25-40 years in good health. This CDR3 is CASSSRGKLFF. CDR3 bases: TGTGCCAGCAGTTCCCGGGGCAAGCTGTTTTTT.